The entry below describes one T cell receptor (beta chain). This receptor's antigen is unknown. One base away there is no much larger clone; base qualities are not given. Preparation of the library involved 5' RACE. Instrument on record: Illumina HiSeq 2500. The second PCR ran for about 6 to 11 cycles and used a J-beta primer mix along with a sample-barcoded 5' primer. A unique molecular identifier was introduced onto each TCR beta cDNA molecule by a template-switch 5' adaptor carrying 12 random nucleotides. Each sample yielded at least 3 million CDR3-containing paired-end reads. First-strand cDNA synthesis was performed from all RNA using the Mint cDNA synthesis kit, with priming by a TRBC-specific oligonucleotide. Following uracil-DNA glycosylase treatment, a first 18-cycle PCR with universal primers M1SS and BC2_uni_R was performed on all cDNA. Concerning the study's data processing: For normalization, 1 million high-quality reads were randomly selected from each sample, with every read carrying a distinct molecular identifier. Reads with shared molecular identifiers were discarded instead of being binned into consensus sequences. MiTCR, with a Q25 quality threshold and the strictest error-elimination algorithm, was used for CDR3 identification, clonotype clustering and error correction. Lower-bound total TCR beta diversity was estimated with a nonparametric unseen species model using Euler transformation. TCRdb redid the processing of the public reads, applying fastp at Q25 and MiXCR, and retained in-frame beta chains. For every CDR3 protein sequence, its rows merge into one entry that carries the most common genes and DNA. These V and J calls derive from TCRdb rather than the authors' analysis. The sample table holds roughly 700,000 distinct CDR3 sequences, of which 45% to 50% were seen once. The top ten clones comprise around a third of the sample.

This sample is drawn from a study of blood T cells in healthy people across ages (dated by TCRdb to between 2015 and 2017). Study-level background: In model experiments, template switching captured roughly one uniquely barcoded TCR beta cDNA molecule for every two T cells. Donors were grouped into four age groups: young (average roughly 15 years), middle-aged (39), aged (62) and long-lived (approximately 82). To avoid experimental bias, donors of different ages were randomly spread across the sequencing lanes. Age-related changes in TCR beta repertoire diversity were measured in the study by deep sequencing normalized with unique cDNA molecular identifiers. Using the same blood draw, the study looked at two additional independent replicas of 1 million unique cDNA reads for two donors, one aged 18 to 30 and the other aged 80 or older. Broad study findings and their caveats: As age increased, observed TCR beta diversity per million T cells dropped in a roughly linear way, and a significant reduction was already evident by age 40. Conclusive comparison of naive and antigen-experienced compartments was prevented by the profiling of bulk unsorted PBMCs. Donor CMV infection status was unknown, potentially confounding age-related changes in expanded clonotypes. Compared with the aged group, the long-lived group had more naive CD4+ T cells, fewer expanded clones and increased TCR diversity, a pattern suggesting age selection. The percentage of naive T cells measured by flow cytometry correlated strongly with observed TCR beta diversity. Total diversity estimates from one million sequenced T cells were considered lower bounds and underestimates.

The donors were roughly 40 Caucasian individuals from Russia, aged about 6 to 100 years, who were systemically healthy. Each donor gave about 10 milliliters of peripheral blood, drawn into EDTA-treated Vacutainer tubes. Ficoll-Paque density-gradient centrifugation was used to isolate PBMCs, with at least 7 million per sample. Trizol reagent was used to extract total RNA from the PBMCs, yielding at least 6 micrograms per sample. For every donor, flow cytometry on a PBMC aliquot measured the percentage of naive CD45RAhigh/CD27high T cells. The sequence was obtained from a woman aged 60 to 75 in good health. Sequenced: blood.

CDR3 reads: CSANGTPREQYF. The bases are TGCAGTGCTAACGGGACACCCAGGGAGCAGTACTTC. The chain employs TRBV20-1 and TRBJ2-4, with a weak D call of TRBD1 (6 bases match). Deletion took 4 bases off V and 13 bases off J, with a span of 17 bases between the germline ends. CDR1 and CDR2, looked up from the germline V gene (reference sequence), are DFQATT and SNEGSKA. CDR3 length: 12 amino acids, cysteine to phenylalanine. Only the CDR3 region is kept as DNA, spanning 36 bases read in frame from base 1.